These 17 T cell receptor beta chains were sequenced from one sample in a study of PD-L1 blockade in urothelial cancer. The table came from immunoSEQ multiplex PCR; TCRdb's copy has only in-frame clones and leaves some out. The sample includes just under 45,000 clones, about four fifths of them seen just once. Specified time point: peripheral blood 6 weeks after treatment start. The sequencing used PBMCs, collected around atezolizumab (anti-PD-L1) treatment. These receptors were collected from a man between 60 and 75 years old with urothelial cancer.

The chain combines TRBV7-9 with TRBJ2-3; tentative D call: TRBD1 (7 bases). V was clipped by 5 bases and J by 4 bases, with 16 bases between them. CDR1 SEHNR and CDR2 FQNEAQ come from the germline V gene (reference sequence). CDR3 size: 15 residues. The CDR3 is CASSRGTAPSDTQYF. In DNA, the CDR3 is TGTGCCAGCAGCCGGGGGACAGCACCTTCAGATACGCAGTATTTT. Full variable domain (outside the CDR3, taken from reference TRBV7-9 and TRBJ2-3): DTGVSQNPRHKITKRGQNVTFRCDPISEHNRLYWYRQTLGQGPEFLTYFQNEAQLEKSRLLSDRFSAERPKGSFSTLEIQRTEQGDSAMYLCASSRGTAPSDTQYFGPGTRLTVL.

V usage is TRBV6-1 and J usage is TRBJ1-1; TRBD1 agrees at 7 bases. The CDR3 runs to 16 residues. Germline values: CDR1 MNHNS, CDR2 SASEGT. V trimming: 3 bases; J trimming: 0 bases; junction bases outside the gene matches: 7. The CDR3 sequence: CASSERQGGMNTEAFF. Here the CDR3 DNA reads TGTGCCAGCAGTGAGAGACAGGGCGGAATGAACACTGAAGCTTTCTTT.

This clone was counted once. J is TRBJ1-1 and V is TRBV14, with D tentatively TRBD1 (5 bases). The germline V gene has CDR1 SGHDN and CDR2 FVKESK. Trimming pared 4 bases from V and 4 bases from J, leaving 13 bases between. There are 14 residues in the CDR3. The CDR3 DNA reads TGTGCCAGCAGCCGAGTCCTAACAGGCACTGAAGCTTTCTTT. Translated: CASSRVLTGTEAFF.

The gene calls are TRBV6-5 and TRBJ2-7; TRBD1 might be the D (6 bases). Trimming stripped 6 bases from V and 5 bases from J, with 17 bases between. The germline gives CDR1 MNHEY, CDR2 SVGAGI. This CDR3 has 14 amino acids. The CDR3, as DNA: TGTGCCAGCAGAAGCCAAGCACAGGGCGACGAGCAGTACTTC. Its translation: CASRSQAQGDEQYF.

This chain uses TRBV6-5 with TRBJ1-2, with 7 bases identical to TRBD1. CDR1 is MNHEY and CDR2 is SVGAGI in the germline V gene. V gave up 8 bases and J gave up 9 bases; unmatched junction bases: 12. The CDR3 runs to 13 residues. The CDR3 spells CASSTGLNPSYTF. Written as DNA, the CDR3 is TGTGCCAGCTCGACAGGGCTAAATCCTAGCTACACCTTC.

The DNA for the CDR3 is TGTGCCAGCACGGAACTAGCGGGGGGCACAGATACGCAGTATTTT. It encodes CASTELAGGTDTQYF. J is TRBJ2-3 and V is TRBV6-1, with 11 bases identical to TRBD2. CDR1 and CDR2 from the germline V gene are MNHNS and SASEGT. V shed 7 bases and J 1 base; nucleotides not matched to a gene: 4. This CDR3 comprises 15 residues.

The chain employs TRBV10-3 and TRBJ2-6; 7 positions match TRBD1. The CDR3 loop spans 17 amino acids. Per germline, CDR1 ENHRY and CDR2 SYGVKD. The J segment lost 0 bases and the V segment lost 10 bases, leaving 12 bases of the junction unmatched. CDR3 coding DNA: TGTGCCAGCAAAGAGGGACAGAGTTTCTCTGGGGCCAACGTCCTGACTTTC. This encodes CASKEGQSFSGANVLTF.

CDR3 DNA: TGTGCCACCAGCAGTCCGTCCGGGGGGGCAGCAGATACGCAGTATTTT. This translates into CATSSPSGGAADTQYF. The rearrangement links TRBV15 to TRBJ2-3, with 8 bases aligning to TRBD2. The ends lost 3 bases at V and 4 bases at J; junction bases unmatched: 9. The CDR3 length is 16 residues. CDR1 is LNHNV and CDR2 is YYDKDF in the germline V gene (reference sequence).

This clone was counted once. The CDR3 DNA reads TGCGCCAGCAGCTTGGGGCCGACAGGCGGGACTGAAGCTTTCTTT. It encodes CASSLGPTGGTEAFF. The J gene is TRBJ1-1, the V gene TRBV5-1; weak D call: TRBD1 (6 bases). V was cut by 0 bases and J by 5 bases, with 14 bases left in between. The CDR3 runs to 15 residues. Germline CDR1 reads SGHRS; CDR2 reads YFSETQ.

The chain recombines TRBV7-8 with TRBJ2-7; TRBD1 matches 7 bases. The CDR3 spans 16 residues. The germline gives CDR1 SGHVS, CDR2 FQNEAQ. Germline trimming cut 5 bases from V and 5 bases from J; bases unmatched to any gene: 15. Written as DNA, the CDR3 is TGTGCCAGCAGCATACGTCGGACAGGTGTTAAAGACGAGCAGTACTTC. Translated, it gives CASSIRRTGVKDEQYF.

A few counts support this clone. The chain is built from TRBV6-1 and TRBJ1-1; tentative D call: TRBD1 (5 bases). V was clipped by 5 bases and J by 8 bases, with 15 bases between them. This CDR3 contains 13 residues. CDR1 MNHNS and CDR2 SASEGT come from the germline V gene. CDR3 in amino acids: CASSLREGREAFF. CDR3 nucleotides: TGTGCCAGCAGTCTCAGGGAGGGACGCGAAGCTTTCTTT.

The CDR3 nucleotides read TGCGCCAGCAGCCAACAGAATGAGCAGTTCTTC. Amino acid sequence: CASSQQNEQFF. The chain has TRBV10-2 and TRBJ2-1; D remains unclear. Between the trimmed V and J ends, which lost 6 bases and 7 bases, there was a span of 7 bases. Germline CDR1 WSHSY, CDR2 SAAADI. The length of the CDR3 is 11 residues.

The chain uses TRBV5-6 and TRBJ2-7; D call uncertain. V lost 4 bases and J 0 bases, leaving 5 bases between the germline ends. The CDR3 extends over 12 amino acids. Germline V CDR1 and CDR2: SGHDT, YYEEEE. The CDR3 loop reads CASSRLSYEQYF. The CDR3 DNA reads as TGTGCCAGCAGCAGACTCTCCTACGAGCAGTACTTC.

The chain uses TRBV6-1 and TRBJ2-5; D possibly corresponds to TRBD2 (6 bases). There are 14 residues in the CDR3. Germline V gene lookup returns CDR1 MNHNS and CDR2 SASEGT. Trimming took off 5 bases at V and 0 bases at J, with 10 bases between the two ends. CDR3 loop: CASSRGTHQETQYF. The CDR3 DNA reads TGTGCCAGCAGTCGGGGGACCCACCAAGAGACCCAGTACTTC.

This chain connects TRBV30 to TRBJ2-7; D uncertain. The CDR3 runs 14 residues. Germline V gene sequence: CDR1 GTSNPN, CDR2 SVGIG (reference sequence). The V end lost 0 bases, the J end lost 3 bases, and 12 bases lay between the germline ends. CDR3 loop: CAWSVPRPIYEQYF. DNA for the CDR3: TGTGCCTGGAGTGTACCGCGTCCGATCTACGAGCAGTACTTC.

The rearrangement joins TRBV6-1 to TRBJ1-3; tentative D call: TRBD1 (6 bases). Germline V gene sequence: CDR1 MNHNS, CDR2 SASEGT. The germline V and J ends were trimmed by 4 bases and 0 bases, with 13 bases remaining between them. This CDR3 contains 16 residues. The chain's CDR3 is CASSGYRALSGNTIYF. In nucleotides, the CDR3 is TGTGCCAGCAGTGGTTACAGGGCCCTCTCTGGAAACACCATATATTTT.

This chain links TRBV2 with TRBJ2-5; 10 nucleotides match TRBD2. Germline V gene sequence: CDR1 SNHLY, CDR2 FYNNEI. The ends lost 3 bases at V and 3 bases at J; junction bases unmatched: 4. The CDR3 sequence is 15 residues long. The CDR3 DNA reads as TGTGCCAGCAGTGAGCGGCTAGCGGGGGAAGAGACCCAGTACTTC. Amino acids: CASSERLAGEETQYF.